This TCR beta chain originates from a study of shared clonotypes between healthy human individuals (dated by TCRdb to the early 2020s). Some background on the complete study: A couple of women and three men aged 18 to 49 years were included in the cohort. To estimate repertoire size and how much clonotype sharing occurs between individuals, the study deeply sequenced the blood TCR repertoires of five or six healthy adults. Per donor, three plates each were used for CD4 naive and CD4 memory, two for CD8 naive, and one for CD8 memory. Per donor, leukapheresis produced somewhere between about 0.94 and 9.5 billion PBMCs. To increase sequencing depth and limit assay-specific biases, TCR repertoire library preparation and sequencing were carried out by different laboratories using diverse techniques.

Including cysteine and phenylalanine, the CDR3 has 13 amino acids. Of the read, only the CDR3 DNA is kept; its 39 bases are in frame from base 1. V is clipped by 5 bases and J by 3 bases, and the sequence between their germline boundaries is 10 bases long. CDR1 SGHNT and CDR2 YYREEE are derived from the germline V gene (reference sequence). Healthy HIV-negative adults with no recently reported acute infections or vaccinations were included as donors. Every donor was a Caucasian adult residing in Nashville, Tennessee, USA. Magnetic negative selection was used to enrich CD4+ T cells, after which naive cells were positively selected on CD45RA and the negative fraction became the memory subset. After blood collection by leukapheresis, PBMCs were isolated using Ficoll-Histopaque density gradient centrifugation and then cryopreserved in the vapor phase of liquid nitrogen. Analytical flow cytometry was used to check the purity and quantity of each magnetically sorted T cell population. From each sorted fraction, genomic DNA was isolated and quantified by UV absorbance on a Nanodrop 2000c.

This clone was seen a single time. No antigen is known for it. Within one base of it there is no much larger clone, and no base qualities were kept. The same CDR3 is also encoded by other DNA sequences in this sample. TCR CDR3 regions were amplified from genomic DNA by multiplex PCR using the deep immunoSEQ assay. Genomic DNA extracted from each cell subset was distributed evenly over all wells of several immunoSEQ 96-well plates, and each plate served as one replicate. For sorted subsets, 200 ng of genomic DNA, equivalent to roughly 30,000 T cell genomes, went into each replicate PCR. The purified libraries were quantified using a Qubit 3.0 fluorometer, sized with a Bioanalyzer 2100, and then quantified again using the KAPA Library Quantification kit. Every immunoSEQ 96-well plate was sequenced on a separate single-read 150-cycle Illumina NextSeq 550 flow cell. Per the source publication's procedure: The immunoSEQ output contained only junctional sequences without quality scores, so filtering could not match that applied to full-length reads. To assign V/J genes and CDR3, sequences were annotated using PyIR, a Python wrapper for IgBLAST v1.9, with IMGT germline references. Reads were removed for weak V/J assignments (E-value above 1e-6), missing CDR3, stop codons, out-of-frame junctions, or ambiguous translated residues. V3J clonotypes were defined by identical inferred V gene, J gene, and CDR3 amino acid sequence. Percentage overlap between repertoires was calculated by dividing the number of shared unique clonotypes by the size of the smaller repertoire. Three approaches were used to assess repertoire richness: RTK rarefaction, the Chao1 estimator, and Recon v2.1 estimates of unobserved clonotypes. Generation probabilities for all TCRbeta clonotypes obtained by the gDNA method from a few donors were computed using OLGA. Not all clones reach the TCRdb copy of this immuneACCESS table, which keeps in-frame sequences only. Checked studies attribute under half of the gap to unresolved V genes and leave the rest unexplained. For V, J and clone size, that table is used; D and trimming come from the DNA. For this sample the table gives roughly 1,600,000 clones, of which less than 99% were detected only once. The ten largest account for about 0.34% of the sample.

The full study reports these points: Sharing across a few donors was observed for roughly 5.4% of naive CD4, 3% to 4% of naive CD8, over 2% of memory CD4, and less than 0.45% of memory CD8 clonotypes. Naive subsets generally had larger estimated clonotype richness than memory subsets did. Because the study included only a small number of donors, the genetic and exposure-history diversity represented was limited. Only blood was sampled, and tissue TCR repertoires likely differ from those in blood. Even with the large sequencing depth, rarefaction of the sorted-subset datasets indicated that sequencing was incomplete. Clonotypes shared by all four sorted-subset donors showed higher generation probabilities than non-shared clonotypes. Pairwise subsampling led to the expectation that sequencing depth would affect the degree of clonotype sharing among donors.

The sequenced sample was naive CD4+ T cells sorted from blood. The sample's cell subset or site, from its label and the paper: CD45RA+ positively selected. The source of this sequence is a man younger than 45 in good health. Rearrangement joined TRBV5-4 to TRBJ2-3, with the D gene call left open. The CDR3: CASSLGRTDTQYF. The base sequence is TGTGCCAGCAGTCTCGGGCGAACAGATACGCAGTATTTT.